This T cell receptor (beta chain) was retrieved from a study of read filtering for tumor transcriptome and immune sequencing. Study details: Patients were some 16 male and roughly 15 female, mean age approximately 60 years, range about 45 to 85. By R-ISS, stages I, II and III held roughly 8, 16 and 7 patients.

This clonotype was found many times. Its matching antigen is unknown. Notes on the study in general: RNA-seq captured clonotypes less deeply and reliably than IR-seq.

The library was built from about 400 ng RNA with molecular barcoded adaptors for alpha/delta and beta/gamma chains. TCRdb re-called the reads with MiXCR, one entry per CDR3 protein. The sample holds approximately 60,000 distinct CDR3 sequences; 20% are singletons and the top ten take about 15%. What was sequenced was a population of CD138-negative cells sorted from bone marrow. The TCR comes from a donor at least 40 years old with multiple myeloma.

The CDR3 here is CAISAPGLATETQYF. CDR3 in DNA: TGTGCCATCAGTGCCCCGGGACTAGCGACAGAGACCCAGTACTTC. This chain connects TRBV10-3 to TRBJ2-5, with 10 bases matching TRBD2. CDR3 length equals 15 residues. The V gene end was trimmed by 4 bases and the J gene end by 4 bases; junction bases not matched to a gene: 6. The germline gives CDR1 ENHRY, CDR2 SYGVKD.